In its sample, the clone carrying this T cell receptor beta chain was seen once. Its antigen is still unknown. The treatment is: oral pan-JAK inhibitor, 5-10 mg twice daily. This entry comes from a study of CD8+ T cells in alopecia areata. Overall study: Treated patients were dosed with oral tofacitinib, taking 5 to 10 mg twice daily.

Trimming pared 1 base from V and 3 bases from J, leaving 12 bases between. CDR3 length: 15 amino acids. The germline V gene encodes CDR1 SGHTA and CDR2 FQGNSA. Study-level points and caveats: In lesional scalp, particularly from alopecia totalis/universalis, clonality was higher than in normal scalp. The study found TCR sharing across patients less clear than in mice, possibly for HLA reasons.

RNA extraction and reverse transcription yielded cDNA as sequencing template. Repertoires were generated with immunoSEQ multiplex PCR, while TCRdb's copy carries only in-frame clones and drops some. Of 180,000 or so clones listed, roughly 64% were seen once; the top ten hold 5.5%. This clonotype was obtained from a human donor with alopecia areata. The sample in question was CD4+ T cells sorted from blood, obtained at week 24, from a patient treated with tofacitinib. The chain is built from TRBV7-2 and TRBJ1-2, with D perhaps TRBD1 (6 bases). The CDR3 bases are TGTGCCAGCAGCTTAGATAGGGGGTCGTACTATGGCTACACCTTC. Its protein product is CASSLDRGSYYGYTF.